This entry lists 25 T cell receptor beta chains sequenced from one sample in a study of blood T cells in healthy people across ages (dated by TCRdb to 2013 to 2016). The library was built by means of 5' RACE. Sequencing instrument: Illumina HiSeq 2500. A second PCR of about 7 to 12 cycles was performed with a sample-barcoded 5' primer and a J-beta primer mix. The public reads were run again by TCRdb, first through fastp at Q25 and then through MiXCR, and only productive beta chains were kept. Rows are combined by CDR3 protein, so each entry shows the most common genes and DNA. The sample has 1 million to 1.2 million distinct CDR3 sequences on record, roughly two fifths of them singletons. The top ten constitute roughly 14% of the sample. The sequencing sample was made of blood. All receptors derive from a man aged 18 to 30 in good health.

V is TRBV20-1 and J is TRBJ2-7; TRBD2 agrees at 7 bases. The end of the DNA aligns better with TRBJ2-5, so the J call may be wrong. CDR3 length equals 12 residues. The germline CDR1 and CDR2 sequences are DFQATT and SNEGSKA (reference sequence). This CDR3 is CSASFSGETQYF. The CDR3 nucleotides are TGCAGTGCTAGTTTTAGCGGGGAGACCCAGTACTTC.

The gene calls are TRBV6-5 and TRBJ1-4; D is ambiguous. Germline CDR1 and CDR2: MNHEY and SVGAGI. V was trimmed by 3 bases and J by 4 bases, leaving 9 bases between them. The CDR3 contains 14 residues. The CDR3 spells CASSYEGVNEKLFF. The CDR3 DNA follows: TGTGCCAGCAGTTATGAAGGAGTTAATGAAAAACTGTTTTTT.

The chain carries TRBV4-2 and TRBJ2-7; 7 nucleotides match TRBD1. The length of the CDR3 is 15 residues. J was trimmed by 2 bases and V by 0 bases; bases with no gene match: 4. CDR1 and CDR2 (germline): LGHNA, YNFKEQ. The CDR3 sequence is CASSQDQGVTYEQYF. In DNA, the CDR3 is TGTGCCAGCAGCCAAGATCAGGGGGTCACCTACGAGCAGTACTTC.

This clonotype was detected only once. V gene TRBV3-1 combines with J gene TRBJ1-5; no firm D call. The CDR3 has 15 residues. Germline V lookup: CDR1 LGHDT, CDR2 YNNKEL (reference sequence). The V and J ends lost 2 bases and 1 base respectively, with 9 bases between them. The DNA of the CDR3 is TGTGCCAGCAGCCAATCCCCCAGAAGCAATCAGCCCCAGCATTTT. Its protein product is CASSQSPRSNQPQHF.

This clonotype appeared a few times. V is TRBV7-9 and J is TRBJ1-6; 7 bases agree with TRBD1. The CDR3 has 14 residues. The trim removed 4 bases at V and 7 bases at J, leaving 4 bases unmatched. Germline CDR1 reads SEHNR; CDR2 reads FQNEAQ (reference sequence). The CDR3 loop reads CASSSGTENSPLHF. The CDR3 coding sequence is TGTGCCAGCAGCTCAGGGACAGAGAATTCACCCCTCCACTTT.

Concerning this clonotype: Germline and junction disagree at one end, which may indicate a read error. The chain is built from TRBV9 and TRBJ2-3; maybe TRBD1 (5 bases). Germline assignment: CDR1 SGDLS and CDR2 YYNGEE. The CDR3 extends over 15 amino acids. The CDR3 bases are TGTGCCAGCAGCGTAGAAATAGCCGGCACAGGTACGCAGTATTTT. This sequence encodes CASSVEIAGTGTQYF.

This clonotype was counted between two and nine times. The chain has TRBV29-1 and TRBJ1-5; the D gene is possibly TRBD1 (5 bases). The germline V gene encodes CDR1 SQVTM and CDR2 ANQGSEA. The V end was cut by 0 bases, the J end by 7 bases, with 10 bases between. The CDR3 covers 13 residues. The chain's CDR3 is CSVEDGGDQPQHF. The CDR3 nucleotides read TGCAGCGTTGAAGATGGAGGGGACCAGCCCCAGCATTTT.

This chain joins TRBV20-1 and TRBJ1-5; TRBD1 might be the D (6 bases). CDR3 length: 17 amino acids. Trimming removed 2 bases at V and 2 bases at J, with 19 bases between. Germline CDR1 and CDR2: DFQATT and SNEGSKA (reference sequence). The CDR3 DNA reads TGCAGTGCTAGAAGGGAGAGGGGGTCTGCGGGCAATCAGCCCCAGCATTTT. Translated, it gives CSARRERGSAGNQPQHF.

The chain joins TRBV6-2 or TRBV6-3 to TRBJ2-5; D is ambiguous. Germline CDR1 is MNHEY and CDR2 is SVGEGT. The CDR3 length is 14 residues. V gave up 2 bases and J gave up 1 base, with 8 bases separating them. The CDR3, as DNA: TGTGCCAGCAGTTACACCGGCGGCCAAGAGACCCAGTACTTC. Protein product: CASSYTGGQETQYF.

There are a few counts of this clonotype. The V and J genes are TRBV27 and TRBJ1-2; 7 bases match TRBD1. CDR3 length equals 12 residues. The J segment lost 8 bases and the V segment lost 2 bases, leaving 2 bases of the junction unmatched. CDR1 and CDR2 (germline): MNHEY, SMNVEV (reference sequence). The CDR3 DNA sequence: TGTGCCAGCAGTTTAACAGGGGAAGGCTACACCTTC. It encodes CASSLTGEGYTF.

The V call is TRBV7-2, the J call TRBJ2-4, with TRBD1 matching over 9 bases. The CDR3 contains 14 residues. Germline V gene sequence: CDR1 SGHTA, CDR2 FQGNSA. V was clipped by 1 base and J by 7 bases; unmatched bases: 2. The chain's CDR3 is CASSLGTGVNIQYF. The CDR3 DNA reads TGTGCCAGCAGCTTAGGGACAGGGGTTAACATTCAGTACTTC.

Only a few counts were recorded for this clonotype. The chain is built from TRBV12-3 or TRBV12-4 and TRBJ1-1, with no clear D. V was shortened by 7 bases and J by 1 base, with 13 bases between the two germline ends. The CDR3 spans 14 residues. The CDR3 protein is CASTGQLGNTEAFF. The CDR3 nucleotides read TGTGCCAGCACTGGGCAGTTGGGGAACACTGAAGCTTTCTTT.

The CDR3 reads CASSPADRSNQPQHF. DNA of the CDR3: TGCGCCAGCAGCCCCGCTGACAGGAGCAATCAGCCCCAGCATTTT. The chain couples TRBV4-1 to TRBJ1-5; a weak D match, TRBD1 (6 bases). Germline V lookup: CDR1 MGHRA, CDR2 YSYEKL. This CDR3 spans 15 amino acids. V lost 4 bases and J lost 1, with 11 bases in between.

The V call is TRBV20-1, the J call TRBJ1-2; 7 positions agree with TRBD1. J lost 9 bases, V lost 1 base, and 5 bases had no gene match. The CDR3 length is 12 residues. The germline V gene encodes CDR1 DFQATT and CDR2 SNEGSKA (reference sequence). CDR3 region: CSARGWDRSYTF. The DNA of the CDR3 is TGCAGTGCTAGAGGGTGGGACAGAAGCTACACCTTC.

V and J are TRBV2 and TRBJ2-7; D is tentatively TRBD1 or TRBD2 (5 bases each). CDR1 is SNHLY, CDR2 FYNNEI, per germline. Trimming left V 7 bases short and J 4 bases short, with 11 bases between. The CDR3 covers 12 residues. This CDR3 is CASKGRIYEQYF. The CDR3 DNA sequence: TGTGCCAGCAAGGGACGGATATACGAGCAGTACTTC.

The rearrangement joins TRBV12-3 or TRBV12-4 to TRBJ1-6; D unclear. The CDR3 extends over 15 amino acids. Trimming stripped 6 bases from V and 8 bases from J, with 17 bases between. The CDR3 sequence: CASSLKTESYSPLHF. The CDR3 DNA reads as TGTGCCAGCAGCTTAAAGACGGAAAGTTATTCACCCCTCCACTTT.

As concerns this clonotype: A single base separates this from a much larger clone, so it may be a read error. This chain connects TRBV2 to TRBJ1-2; D gene uncertain. The ends were cut back, 6 bases at V and 4 bases at J, with 12 bases in the middle. The CDR3 is 13 residues long. Germline CDR1 is SNHLY and CDR2 is FYNNEI. CDR3 in amino acids: CASRPGPSYGYTF. DNA of the CDR3: TGTGCCAGCAGACCCGGTCCTAGCTATGGCTACACCTTC.

This clonotype was seen a single time. The chain carries TRBV12-5 and TRBJ2-2; D assignment may be TRBD1 or TRBD2 (6 bases each). The V end was cut by 5 bases, the J end by 6 bases, with 13 bases between. The CDR3 sequence is 14 residues long. CDR1 and CDR2 from the germline V gene are LGHNT and FRNRAP. The CDR3 reads CASGPTGGPGELFF. The DNA of the CDR3 is TGTGCTAGTGGTCCGACCGGGGGCCCCGGGGAGCTGTTTTTT.

This clonotype was recorded a few times. One end of the junction varies from germline; a read error may be responsible. V usage is TRBV27 and J usage is TRBJ1-1, with a weak D call TRBD1 (5 bases). Germline V gene sequence: CDR1 MNHEY, CDR2 SMNVEV (reference sequence). This CDR3 is built from 15 residues. The CDR3, as DNA: TGTGCCAGCAGTCGCGACAGCGTTATGAACACTGAGGCTTTCTTT. It encodes CASSRDSVMNTEAFF.

This clonotype was seen a few times. The chain has TRBV27 and TRBJ1-5, with a possible D match to TRBD1 (6 bases). Germline V gene data show CDR1 as MNHEY and CDR2 as SMNVEV (reference sequence). V lost 1 base, J lost 4 bases, and 11 bases lay in between. This CDR3 has 15 residues. The CDR3 region is CASSLFGRGNQPQHF. CDR3 bases: TGTGCCAGCAGTTTATTCGGAAGGGGGAATCAGCCCCAGCATTTT.

This clonotype was seen more than once but under ten times. This sequence joins TRBV12-3 or TRBV12-4 and TRBJ2-3, with D perhaps given as TRBD1 or TRBD2 (5 bases each). Trimming removed 7 bases at V and 3 bases at J, with 11 bases between. This CDR3 has 13 residues. The CDR3 region has the DNA TGTGCCAGCACTGTAGGGGAGACAGATACGCAGTATTTT. It is translated as CASTVGETDTQYF.

This clonotype was seen a few times. The V gene is TRBV7-6, the J gene TRBJ2-3; D is perhaps TRBD1 (6 bases). The germline CDR1 and CDR2 sequences are SGHVS and FNYEAQ. Between the trimmed V and J ends, which lost 5 bases and 4 bases, there was a span of 16 bases. CDR3 size: 15 residues. The CDR3 sequence: CASSGARDKSDTQYF. The CDR3 coding sequence is TGTGCCAGCAGCGGGGCTCGGGACAAATCAGATACGCAGTATTTT.

The V and J genes are TRBV21-1 and TRBJ2-4; the D call TRBD1 from the table was never checked on the DNA. TRBV21-1 is listed as a pseudogene. The CDR3 runs to 13 residues. Here the CDR3 reads CGGSPGAKNIQYF. CDR3 nucleotides: TGTGGCGGGTCCCCGGGGGCCAAAAACATTCAGTACTTC.

This chain connects TRBV4-3 to TRBJ1-5; 8 positions match TRBD1. The junction had 10 bases not matched to a gene; V was cut back by 0 bases and J by 6 bases. Germline V gene lookup returns CDR1 LGHNA and CDR2 YSLEER. CDR3 length equals 17 residues. CDR3 loop: CASSQDFQDRVGQPQHF. The DNA of the CDR3 is TGCGCCAGCAGCCAAGATTTCCAGGACAGGGTGGGTCAGCCCCAGCATTTT.

The V gene is TRBV12-3 or TRBV12-4, the J gene TRBJ2-3; weak D call: TRBD2 (6 bases). The CDR3 covers 15 residues. V was shortened by 3 bases and J by 1 base, with 11 bases between the two germline ends. The CDR3 DNA follows: TGTGCCAGCAGTTTCGAGGCTAGCGGCACAGATACGCAGTATTTT. Its protein is CASSFEASGTDTQYF.